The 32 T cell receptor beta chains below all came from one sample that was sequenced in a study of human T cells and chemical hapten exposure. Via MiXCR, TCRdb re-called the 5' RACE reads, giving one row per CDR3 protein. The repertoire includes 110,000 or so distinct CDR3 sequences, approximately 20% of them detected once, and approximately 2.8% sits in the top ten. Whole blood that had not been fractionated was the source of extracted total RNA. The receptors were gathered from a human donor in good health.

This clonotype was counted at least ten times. The CDR3 sequence: CSERQGSITDTQYF. The CDR3 nucleotides read TGCAGCGAAAGGCAGGGTTCTATCACAGATACGCAGTATTTT. This chain uses TRBV29-1 with TRBJ2-3, with TRBD1 as a possible D gene (5 bases). Germline loops: CDR1 SQVTM, CDR2 ANQGSEA. V dropped 7 bases and J dropped 2 bases, with 16 bases sitting between them. CDR3 length: 14 amino acids.

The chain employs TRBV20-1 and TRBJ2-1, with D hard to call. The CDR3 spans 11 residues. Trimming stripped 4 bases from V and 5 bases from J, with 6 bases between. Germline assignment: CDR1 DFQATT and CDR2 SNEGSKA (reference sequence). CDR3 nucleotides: TGCAGTGCTAACCCCCACAATGAGCAGTTCTTC. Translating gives CSANPHNEQFF.

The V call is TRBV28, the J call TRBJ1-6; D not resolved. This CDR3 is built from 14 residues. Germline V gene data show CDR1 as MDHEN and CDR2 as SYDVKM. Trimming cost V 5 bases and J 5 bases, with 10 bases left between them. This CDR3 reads CASSPTLNNSPLHF. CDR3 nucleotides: TGTGCCAGCAGTCCGACCTTAAATAATTCACCCCTCCACTTT. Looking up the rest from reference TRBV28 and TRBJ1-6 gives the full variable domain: DVKVTQSSRYLVKRTGEKVFLECVQDMDHENMFWYRQDPGLGLRLIYFSYDVKMKEKGDIPEGYSVSREKKERFSLILESASTNQTSMYLCASSPTLNNSPLHFGNGTRLTVT.

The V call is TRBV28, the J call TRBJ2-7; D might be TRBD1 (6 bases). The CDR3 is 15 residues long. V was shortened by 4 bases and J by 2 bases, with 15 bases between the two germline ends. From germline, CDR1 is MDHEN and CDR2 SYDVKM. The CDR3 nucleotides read TGTGCCAGCAGTTCCACAGGGTTATTGACCTACGAGCAGTACTTC. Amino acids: CASSSTGLLTYEQYF.

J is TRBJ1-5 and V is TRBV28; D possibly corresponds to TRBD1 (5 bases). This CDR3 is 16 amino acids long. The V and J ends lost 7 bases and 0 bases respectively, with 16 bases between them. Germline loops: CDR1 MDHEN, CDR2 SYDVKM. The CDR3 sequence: CASITPPGVSNQPQHF. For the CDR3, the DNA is TGTGCCAGCATTACCCCCCCGGGGGTTAGCAATCAGCCCCAGCATTTT.

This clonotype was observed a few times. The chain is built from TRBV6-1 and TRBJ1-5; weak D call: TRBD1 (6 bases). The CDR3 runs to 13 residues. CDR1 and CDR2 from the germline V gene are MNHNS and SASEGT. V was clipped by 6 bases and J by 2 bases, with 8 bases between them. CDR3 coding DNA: TGTGCCAGCAGACACAGGGGCAATCAGCCCCAGCATTTT. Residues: CASRHRGNQPQHF.

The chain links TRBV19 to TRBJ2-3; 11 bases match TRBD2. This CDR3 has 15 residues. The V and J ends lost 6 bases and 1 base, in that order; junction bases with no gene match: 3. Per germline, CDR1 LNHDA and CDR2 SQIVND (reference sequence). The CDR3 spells CASSLLAGGTDTQYF. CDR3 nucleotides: TGTGCCAGTAGCCTACTAGCGGGAGGCACAGATACGCAGTATTTT.

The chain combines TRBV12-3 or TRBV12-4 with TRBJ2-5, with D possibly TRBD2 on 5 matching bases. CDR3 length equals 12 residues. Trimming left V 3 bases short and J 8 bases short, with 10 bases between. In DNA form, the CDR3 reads TGTGCCAGCAGTTTCCACGGGGAAACCCAGTACTTC. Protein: CASSFHGETQYF.

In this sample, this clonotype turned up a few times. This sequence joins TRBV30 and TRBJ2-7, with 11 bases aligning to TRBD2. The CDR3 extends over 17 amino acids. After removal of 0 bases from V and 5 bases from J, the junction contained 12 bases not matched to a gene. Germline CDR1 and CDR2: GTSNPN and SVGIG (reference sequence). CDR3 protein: CAWSVGLAGGVENEQYF. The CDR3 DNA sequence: TGTGCCTGGAGTGTTGGTCTAGCGGGAGGCGTGGAGAACGAGCAGTACTTC.

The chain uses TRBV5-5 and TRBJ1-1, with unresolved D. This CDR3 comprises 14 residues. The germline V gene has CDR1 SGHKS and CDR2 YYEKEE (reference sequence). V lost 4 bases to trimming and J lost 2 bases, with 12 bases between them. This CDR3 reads CASSLSETNTEAFF. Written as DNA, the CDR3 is TGTGCCAGCAGCCTGAGCGAGACTAACACTGAAGCTTTCTTT.

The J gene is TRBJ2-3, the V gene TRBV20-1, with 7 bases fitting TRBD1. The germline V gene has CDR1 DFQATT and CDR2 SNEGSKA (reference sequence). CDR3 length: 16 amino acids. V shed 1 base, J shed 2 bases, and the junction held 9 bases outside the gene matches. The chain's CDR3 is CSARVDRASHTDTQYF. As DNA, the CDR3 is TGCAGTGCTAGAGTCGACAGGGCCTCCCACACAGATACGCAGTATTTT.

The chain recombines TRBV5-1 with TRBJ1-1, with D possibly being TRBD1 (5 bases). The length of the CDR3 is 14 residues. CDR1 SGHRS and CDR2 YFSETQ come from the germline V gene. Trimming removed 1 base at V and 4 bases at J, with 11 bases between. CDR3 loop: CASSLRARGTEAFF. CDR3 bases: TGCGCCAGCAGCTTGAGAGCAAGGGGCACTGAAGCTTTCTTT. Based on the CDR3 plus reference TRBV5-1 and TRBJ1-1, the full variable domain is KAGVTQTPRYLIKTRGQQVTLSCSPISGHRSVSWYQQTPGQGLQFLFEYFSETQRNKGNFPGRFSGRQFSNSRSEMNVSTLELGDSALYLCASSLRARGTEAFFGQGTRLTVV.

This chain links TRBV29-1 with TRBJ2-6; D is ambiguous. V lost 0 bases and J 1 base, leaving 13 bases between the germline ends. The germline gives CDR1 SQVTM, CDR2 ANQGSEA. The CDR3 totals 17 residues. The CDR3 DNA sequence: TGCAGCGTTGAAGAGGAGTTCGCGATATCTGGGGCCAACGTCCTGACTTTC. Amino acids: CSVEEEFAISGANVLTF.

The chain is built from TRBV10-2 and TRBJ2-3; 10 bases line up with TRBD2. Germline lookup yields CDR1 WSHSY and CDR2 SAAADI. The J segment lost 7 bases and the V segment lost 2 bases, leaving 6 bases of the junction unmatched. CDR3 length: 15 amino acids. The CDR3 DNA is TGCGCCAGCAGTGAGGCTAGCGGGAGTAAGAATACGCAGTATTTT. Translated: CASSEASGSKNTQYF.

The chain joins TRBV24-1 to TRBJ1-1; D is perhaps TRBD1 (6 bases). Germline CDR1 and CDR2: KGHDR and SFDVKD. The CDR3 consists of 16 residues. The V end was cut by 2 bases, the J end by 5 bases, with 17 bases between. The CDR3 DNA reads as TGTGCCACCAGTGATTCCCGACTCGCAGGGGCAACTGAAGCTTTCTTT. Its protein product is CATSDSRLAGATEAFF.

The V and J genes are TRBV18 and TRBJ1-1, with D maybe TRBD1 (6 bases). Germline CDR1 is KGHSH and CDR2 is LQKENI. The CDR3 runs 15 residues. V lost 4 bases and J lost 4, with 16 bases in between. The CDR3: CASSHPEGGPTEAFF. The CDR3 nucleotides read TGTGCCAGCTCACACCCCGAGGGGGGGCCCACTGAAGCTTTCTTT.

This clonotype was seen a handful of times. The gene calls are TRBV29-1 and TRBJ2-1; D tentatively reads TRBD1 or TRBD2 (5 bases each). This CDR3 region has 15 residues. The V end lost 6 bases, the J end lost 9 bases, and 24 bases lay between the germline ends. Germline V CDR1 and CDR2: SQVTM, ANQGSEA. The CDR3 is CSVGPRTSGDGEQFF. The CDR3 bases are TGCAGCGTGGGGCCGCGGACCTCCGGGGACGGTGAGCAGTTCTTC.

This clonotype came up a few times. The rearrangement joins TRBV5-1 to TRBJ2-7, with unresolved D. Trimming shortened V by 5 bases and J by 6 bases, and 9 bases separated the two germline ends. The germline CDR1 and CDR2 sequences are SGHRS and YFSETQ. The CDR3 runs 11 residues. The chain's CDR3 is CASRIRSEQYF. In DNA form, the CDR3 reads TGCGCCAGCAGGATAAGGTCCGAGCAGTACTTC.

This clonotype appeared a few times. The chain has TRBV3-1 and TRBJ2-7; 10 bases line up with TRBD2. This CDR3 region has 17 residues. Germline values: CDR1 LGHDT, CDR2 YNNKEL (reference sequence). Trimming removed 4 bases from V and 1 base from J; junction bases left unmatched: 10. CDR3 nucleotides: TGTGCCAGCAGCCTCTCGGGTAGCGGGAGGCCTTCCTACGAGCAGTACTTC. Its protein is CASSLSGSGRPSYEQYF.

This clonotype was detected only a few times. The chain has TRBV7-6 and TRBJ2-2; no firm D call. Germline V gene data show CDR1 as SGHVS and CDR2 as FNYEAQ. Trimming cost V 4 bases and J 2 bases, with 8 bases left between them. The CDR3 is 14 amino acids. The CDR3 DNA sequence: TGTGCCAGCAGCTCCTTAAGTAACACCGGGGAGCTGTTTTTT. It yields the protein CASSSLSNTGELFF.

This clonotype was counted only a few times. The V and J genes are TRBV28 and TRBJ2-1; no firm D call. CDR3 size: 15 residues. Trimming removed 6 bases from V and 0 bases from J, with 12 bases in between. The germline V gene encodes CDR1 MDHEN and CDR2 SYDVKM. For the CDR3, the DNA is TGTGCCAGCAGCCCCCCCCTGAGCTCCTACAATGAGCAGTTCTTC. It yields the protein CASSPPLSSYNEQFF.

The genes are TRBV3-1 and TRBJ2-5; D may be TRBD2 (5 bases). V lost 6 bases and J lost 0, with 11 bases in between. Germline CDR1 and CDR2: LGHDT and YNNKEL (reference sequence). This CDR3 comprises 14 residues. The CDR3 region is CASRGLPHQETQYF. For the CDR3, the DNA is TGTGCCAGCAGAGGACTCCCACACCAAGAGACCCAGTACTTC.

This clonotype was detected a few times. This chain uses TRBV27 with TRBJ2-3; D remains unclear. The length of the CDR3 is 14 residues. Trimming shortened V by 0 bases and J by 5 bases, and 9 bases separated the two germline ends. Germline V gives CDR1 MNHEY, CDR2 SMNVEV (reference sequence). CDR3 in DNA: TGTGCCAGCAGTTTATCGTCCCCCCAAGATACGCAGTATTTT. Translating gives CASSLSSPQDTQYF.

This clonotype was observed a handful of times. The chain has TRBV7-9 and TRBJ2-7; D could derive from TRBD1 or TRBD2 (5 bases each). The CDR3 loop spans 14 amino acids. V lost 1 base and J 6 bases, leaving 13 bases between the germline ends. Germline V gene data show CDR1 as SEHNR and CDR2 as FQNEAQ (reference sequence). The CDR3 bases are TGTGCCAGCAGCTTAGTCGAGGGACGGGGCGAGCAGTACTTC. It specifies CASSLVEGRGEQYF.

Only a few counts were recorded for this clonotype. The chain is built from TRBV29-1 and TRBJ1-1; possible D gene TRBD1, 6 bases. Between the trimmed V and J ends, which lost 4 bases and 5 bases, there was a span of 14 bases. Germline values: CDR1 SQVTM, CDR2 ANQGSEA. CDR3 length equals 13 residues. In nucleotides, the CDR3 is TGCAGCGTTGCACAGGGCCGGAGTACTGAAGCTTTCTTT. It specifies CSVAQGRSTEAFF.

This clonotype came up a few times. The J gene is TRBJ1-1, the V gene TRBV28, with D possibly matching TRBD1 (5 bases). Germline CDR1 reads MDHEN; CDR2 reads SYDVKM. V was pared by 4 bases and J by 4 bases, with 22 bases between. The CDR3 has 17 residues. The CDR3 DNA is TGTGCCAGCAGTTCACCCCGTGGAGGGGTGCGGGCCACTGAAGCTTTCTTT. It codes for CASSSPRGGVRATEAFF.

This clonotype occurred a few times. CDR3 in DNA: TGCAGTGCCTGGCGGGGGGGGACGGAGCAGTACTTC. It encodes CSAWRGGTEQYF. The chain has TRBV20-1 and TRBJ2-7, with 9 bases aligning to TRBD2. This CDR3 region has 12 residues. After removal of 6 bases from V and 7 bases from J, the junction contained 7 bases not matched to a gene. Per the germline V gene, CDR1 is DFQATT and CDR2 is SNEGSKA (reference sequence).

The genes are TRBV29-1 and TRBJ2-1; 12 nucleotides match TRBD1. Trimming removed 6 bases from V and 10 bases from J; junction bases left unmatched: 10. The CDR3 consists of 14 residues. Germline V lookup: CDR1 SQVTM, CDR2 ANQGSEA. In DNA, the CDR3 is TGCAGCGTAGGCCGGGACAGGGGGCCAGGGGAGCAGTTCTTC. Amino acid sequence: CSVGRDRGPGEQFF.

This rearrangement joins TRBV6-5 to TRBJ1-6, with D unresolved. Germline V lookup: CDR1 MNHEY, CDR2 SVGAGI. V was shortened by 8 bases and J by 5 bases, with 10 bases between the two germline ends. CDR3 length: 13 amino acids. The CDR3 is CASRLGDNSPLHF. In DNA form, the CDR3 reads TGTGCCAGCCGCCTAGGAGATAATTCACCCCTCCACTTT.

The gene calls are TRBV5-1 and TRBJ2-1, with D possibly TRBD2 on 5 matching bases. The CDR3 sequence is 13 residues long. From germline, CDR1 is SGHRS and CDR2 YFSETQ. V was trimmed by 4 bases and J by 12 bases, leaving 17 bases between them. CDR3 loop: CASSPGVVVGQFF. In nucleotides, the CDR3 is TGCGCCAGCAGCCCCGGGGTAGTGGTGGGGCAGTTCTTC.

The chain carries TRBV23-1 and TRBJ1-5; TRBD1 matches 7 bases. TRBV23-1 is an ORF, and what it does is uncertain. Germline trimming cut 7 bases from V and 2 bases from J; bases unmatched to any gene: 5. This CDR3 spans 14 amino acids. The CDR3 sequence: CASNRGVRNQPQHF. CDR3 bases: TGCGCCAGCAACAGGGGCGTCCGCAATCAGCCCCAGCATTTT.

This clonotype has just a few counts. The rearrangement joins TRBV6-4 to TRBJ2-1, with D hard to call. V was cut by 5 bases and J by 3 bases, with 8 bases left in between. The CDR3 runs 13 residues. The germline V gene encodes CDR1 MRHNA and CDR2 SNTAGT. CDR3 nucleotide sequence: TGTGCCAGCAGTCTCGACTTCTACAATGAGCAGTTCTTC. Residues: CASSLDFYNEQFF.